The T cell receptor beta chain under discussion was sequenced for a study of pediatric ulcerative colitis. This clone has only a few counts. The repertoire was sequenced with immunoSEQ multiplex PCR; TCRdb's copy has only in-frame clones and lacks some. This sample carries tens of thousands of clones, 78% of them seen once, and the ten largest clones take less than 4.5%. Rectal tissue came from one to two pinch biopsies taken at colonoscopy. The receptor was isolated from a girl aged 5 to 17 with moderate ulcerative colitis. Specimen: gut tissue.

CDR3 in DNA: TGTGCCAGCAGTTTATCGGTTGTTTGGGGGAACACTGAAGCTTTCTTT. The encoded protein is CASSLSVVWGNTEAFF. The gene calls are TRBV28 and TRBJ1-1; D not resolved. The length of the CDR3 is 16 residues. V lost 1 base, J lost 1 base, and 13 bases lay in between. Germline CDR1 reads MDHEN; CDR2 reads SYDVKM.